This TCR beta chain was sequenced in a study of T-cell reconstitution after alpha-beta-depleted transplantation in children (dated by TCRdb to 2016 to 2018). As for the study more broadly: T-cell immune reconstitution after TCRalphabeta/CD19-depleted allogeneic hematopoietic cell transplantation in children was quantitatively tracked in the study by means of TCR repertoire profiling. Results the study describes overall, beyond this receptor: Apparently early alphabetaT-cell count recovery about two months after transplant reportedly relied on only several hundred rapidly expanded clones derived from non-depleted graft cells. The high TCRbeta diversity at day 60 in some patients was ascribed to recipient T cells and intrathymic progenitors that had survived conditioning. Over the following months the frequencies of hyperexpanded clones went down, and after one year T-cell counts and TCRbeta diversity were mostly credited to newly produced T cells.

The sample's treatment or condition label is to be understood as: allogeneic hematopoietic cell transplantation with graft depleted of TCRalphabeta T cells and CD19 B cells. The children who served as transplant recipients had been given grafts of TCRalphabeta/CD19-depleted allogeneic hematopoietic cells. V is reduced by 0 bases and J by 1 base, leaving a spacing of 7 bases between them. CDR1 and CDR2 are drawn from the germline V gene: SGDLS, YYNGEE. From the cysteine up to the phenylalanine, the CDR3 has a length of 14 residues. Of all the DNA, just the CDR3 is kept, 42 bases in frame from base 1. This clonotype turned up a few times. Its cognate antigen has yet to be identified. No base-level quality is on record; no much larger clone is a single base apart. The protocol used for the library was PCR. The sequencing machine was an Illumina HiSeq 2500. TCR library preparation used molecular barcoding, with unique molecular identifiers applied to normalize quantification of the TCRbeta repertoire. TCRdb reprocessed the public reads (quality trimming at Q25 with fastp, clone calling with MiXCR) and kept in-frame beta chains. Each entry merges the rows of one CDR3 protein and shows their most common DNA and genes. The sample contains hundreds of thousands of distinct CDR3 sequences, around 15% of them found a single time. The top ten clonotypes cover 25% to 30% of the sample.

This receptor was obtained from a boy in the first two years of life who had a stem cell transplant for Wiskott-Aldrich syndrome, so the T cells may come from the graft donor. The sample was PBMCs, mostly from graft donor cells, taken 360 days after TCRalphabeta/CD19-depleted stem cell transplant. In this chain, TRBV9 is recombined with TRBJ2-5; a confident D gene designation cannot be given. The nucleotide sequence reads TGTGCCAGCAGCGTAGGAACTTTCCAAGAGACCCAGTACTTC. This sequence encodes CASSVGTFQETQYF. The entire variable domain, with the stretches around the CDR3 drawn from the reference TRBV9 and TRBJ2-5 proteins, is DSGVTQTPKHLITATGQRVTLRCSPRSGDLSVYWYQQSLDQGLQFLIQYYNGEERAKGNILERFSAQQFPDLHSELNLSSLELGDSALYFCASSVGTFQETQYFGPGTRLLVL.